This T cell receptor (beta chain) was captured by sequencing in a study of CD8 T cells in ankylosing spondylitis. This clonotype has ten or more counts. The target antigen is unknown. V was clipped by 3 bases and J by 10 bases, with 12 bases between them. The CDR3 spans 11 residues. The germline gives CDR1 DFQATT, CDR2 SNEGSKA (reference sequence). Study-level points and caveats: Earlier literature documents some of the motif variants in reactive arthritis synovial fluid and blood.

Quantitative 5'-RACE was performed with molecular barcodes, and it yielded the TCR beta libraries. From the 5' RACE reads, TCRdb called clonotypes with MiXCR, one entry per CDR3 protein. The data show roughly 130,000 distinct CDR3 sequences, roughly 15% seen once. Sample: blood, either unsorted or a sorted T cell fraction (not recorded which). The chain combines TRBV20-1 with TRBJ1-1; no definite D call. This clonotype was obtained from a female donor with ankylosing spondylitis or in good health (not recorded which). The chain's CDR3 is CSASAGSGAFF. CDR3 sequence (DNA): TGCAGTGCTAGCGCGGGTAGTGGAGCTTTCTTT.